The clone carrying this T cell receptor (beta chain) was seen only a few times. The data belong to a study of blood T cell repertoires in COVID-19. Study in general: Some COVID-19 samples were acute and others convalescent; all came from the United States, Italy and Spain. From T cells, B-cell-depleted T cells, or PBMCs came the material, which was cDNA or gDNA.

As handled by the study authors: Amplification with reference gene primers provided the estimates of nucleated cell counts. This table comes from immunoSEQ multiplex PCR, and its TCRdb copy is limited to in-frame clones, with some not included. The D gene and trimming were derived from the DNA, and the V and J assignments and clone size from that table. The sample carries under 200,000 clones, roughly 93% recorded once. Seattle patients were enrolled during active infection and followed longitudinally. The length of the CDR3 is 16 residues. Trimming took 2 bases from V and 6 from J; bases not matched to a gene: 10. Germline CDR1 and CDR2: MRHNA and SNTAGT.

The source is a man younger than 30 with COVID-19, enrolled during active disease. Input material: peripheral blood. This rearrangement joins TRBV6-4 to TRBJ2-1; TRBD2 matches 7 bases. CDR3 in amino acids: CASSDSRSGASNEQFF. CDR3 sequence (DNA): TGTGCCAGCAGTGACAGTCGGAGCGGGGCTTCCAATGAGCAGTTCTTC.